Presented here are 32 T cell receptor beta chains from one specimen sequenced in a study of blood T cell repertoires in COVID-19. TCRdb keeps only in-frame clones here, not all; method: immunoSEQ multiplex PCR. The data hold over 200,000 clones, with 70% to 80% observed a single time. The source material was peripheral blood. These receptors were obtained from a woman of 80 years or more with acute or convalescent COVID-19.

This chain uses TRBV6-5 with TRBJ2-7; 10 nucleotides match TRBD2. Losses at the gene ends were 7 bases for V and 7 bases for J; bases not matched to a gene: 7. This CDR3 has 13 residues. The germline gives CDR1 MNHEY, CDR2 SVGAGI. In DNA, the CDR3 is TGTGCCAGCATGAGGCCTAGCGGGAGTGAGCAGTACTTC. Translated: CASMRPSGSEQYF.

The rearrangement uses TRBV7-9 and TRBJ2-2, with TRBD1 matching over 7 bases. V gave up 10 bases and J gave up 5 bases; unmatched junction bases: 13. The CDR3 totals 15 residues. Germline CDR1 is SEHNR and CDR2 is FQNEAQ (reference sequence). The CDR3 protein is CATAQQGRRTGELFF. The DNA of the CDR3 is TGTGCCACCGCCCAACAGGGGAGAAGGACCGGGGAGCTGTTTTTT.

This clone was counted a few times. The V and J genes are TRBV10-3 and TRBJ2-7; 8 positions match TRBD1. The length of the CDR3 is 14 residues. Losses at the gene ends were 6 bases for V and 5 bases for J; bases not matched to a gene: 9. Germline loops: CDR1 ENHRY, CDR2 SYGVKD. Here the CDR3 DNA reads TGTGCCATCAGCCCCAGGACAGGGTTCAACGAGCAGTACTTC. Translated: CAISPRTGFNEQYF.

The chain combines TRBV15 with TRBJ2-1; 9 nucleotides align to TRBD2. Per germline, CDR1 LNHNV and CDR2 YYDKDF (reference sequence). After removal of 0 bases from V and 6 bases from J, the junction contained 12 bases not matched to a gene. The CDR3 consists of 18 residues. CDR3 coding DNA: TGTGCCACCAGCAGAGATTGGGCTTTGACTAGCGGAAGCAATGAGCAGTTCTTC. Protein product: CATSRDWALTSGSNEQFF.

The V call is TRBV12-3 or TRBV12-4, the J call TRBJ1-1; tentatively, D is TRBD1 (6 bases). The V gene lost 3 bases and the J gene lost 5 bases, with 10 bases spanning the gap. The CDR3 runs to 13 residues. CDR3 loop: CASSFVQGTEAFF. The CDR3 DNA reads TGTGCCAGCAGTTTTGTACAGGGAACTGAAGCTTTCTTT.

The chain employs TRBV2 and TRBJ1-6, with 7 bases identical to TRBD1. V was clipped by 0 bases and J by 7 bases; unmatched bases: 3. The CDR3 runs to 15 residues. The germline V gene has CDR1 SNHLY and CDR2 FYNNEI. CDR3 nucleotide sequence: TGTGCCAGCAGTGAAGCCGGGACAGCGAATTCACCCCTCCACTTT. Its translation: CASSEAGTANSPLHF.

CDR3 coding DNA: TGTGCCAGCAGCCAAGCCCGGCGGGGGGCGACAGATACGCAGTATTTT. Protein product: CASSQARRGATDTQYF. V and J are TRBV3-1 (or the pseudogene TRBV3-2) and TRBJ2-3; 8 bases agree with TRBD2. The CDR3 covers 16 residues. With 1 base clipped from V and 3 bases from J, the junction kept 6 bases outside the gene matches. The germline V gene has CDR1 LGHDT and CDR2 YNNKEL (reference sequence).

V usage is TRBV7-9 and J usage is TRBJ1-1; 7 nucleotides match TRBD1. CDR3 length: 16 residues. J lost 1 base, V lost 3 bases, and 8 bases had no gene match. The germline CDR1 and CDR2 sequences are SEHNR and FQNEAQ (reference sequence). DNA of the CDR3: TGTGCCAGCAGCTTGGGTCGGACAGGCCAGAACACTGAAGCTTTCTTT. Its protein is CASSLGRTGQNTEAFF.

The chain links TRBV6-4 to TRBJ1-1, with TRBD1 matching 9 bases. V lost 10 bases, J lost 10 bases, and 10 bases stayed unmatched. From germline, CDR1 is MRHNA and CDR2 SNTAGT. The CDR3 runs 12 residues. The DNA of the CDR3 is TGTGCCAACTCCCACAGGGGGCATGGAGCTTTCTTT. It specifies CANSHRGHGAFF.

This chain links TRBV5-4 with TRBJ2-7; 10 bases are a match to TRBD2. CDR1 SGHNT and CDR2 YYREEE come from the germline V gene (reference sequence). This CDR3 comprises 14 residues. V lost 1 base, J lost 6 bases, and 4 bases stayed unmatched. The CDR3 spells CASSLPSGSGEQYF. The CDR3 DNA is TGTGCCAGCAGCTTGCCTAGCGGGAGTGGCGAGCAGTACTTC.

The gene calls are TRBV10-2 and TRBJ1-5, with a possible D match to TRBD1 (5 bases). Between the trimmed V and J ends, which lost 2 bases and 3 bases, there was a span of 11 bases. The CDR3 covers 15 residues. Germline assignment: CDR1 WSHSY and CDR2 SAAADI. As DNA, the CDR3 is TGCGCCAGCAGTGAGCAGGCAGGGATCAATCAGCCCCAGCATTTT. Translation: CASSEQAGINQPQHF.

This clone occurred once. The chain has TRBV19 and TRBJ2-2, with TRBD1 matching over 8 bases. Germline CDR1 LNHDA, CDR2 SQIVND (reference sequence). The CDR3 loop spans 15 amino acids. Unmatched junction bases numbered 8, after V lost 4 bases and J lost 7 bases. The CDR3 nucleotides read TGTGCCAGTAGTACCAGGACAGGGATGGTCGGGGAGCTGTTTTTT. This sequence encodes CASSTRTGMVGELFF.

This rearrangement joins TRBV7-9 to TRBJ1-2; 7 nucleotides agree with TRBD1. The length of the CDR3 is 15 residues. Trimming at V came to 8 bases and at J to 8 bases, leaving 17 bases not matched to a gene. Germline lookup yields CDR1 SEHNR and CDR2 FQNEAQ (reference sequence). CDR3 DNA sequence: TGTGCCAGCGCCCGGAGCACAGGGGCCTTCGAGGGCTACACCTTC. The encoded protein is CASARSTGAFEGYTF.

The gene calls are TRBV12-5 and TRBJ1-5, with D maybe TRBD1 (6 bases). CDR3 size: 16 residues. CDR1 is LGHNT and CDR2 is FRNRAP in the germline V gene. Trimming left V 1 base short and J 3 bases short, with 13 bases between. The CDR3: CASGLDPPGDNQPQHF. The CDR3 DNA sequence: TGTGCTAGTGGTTTGGACCCCCCAGGGGACAATCAGCCCCAGCATTTT.

A note on this clone: The CDR3 does not close with the conserved phenylalanine or tryptophan, likely indicating a read error. The DNA is left out, because the CDR3 cannot be placed on it with certainty; the CDR3 is given as TCRdb lists it. This chain links TRBV27 with TRBJ1-2. Germline lookup yields CDR1 MNHEY and CDR2 SMNVEV (reference sequence). With termini counted, the CDR3 has 11 amino acids. CDR3 loop: CASYSPQEAPI.

As DNA, the CDR3 is TGCGCCAGCAGCTTGTCTGGGACAGAATACAATGAGCAGTTCTTC. Translated, it gives CASSLSGTEYNEQFF. The chain combines TRBV5-1 with TRBJ2-1; 7 nucleotides match TRBD1. Germline loops: CDR1 SGHRS, CDR2 YFSETQ. V dropped 1 base and J dropped 4; count of bases not matched to a gene: 5. CDR3 size: 15 residues.

V is TRBV7-9 and J is TRBJ2-5; TRBD2 might be the D (5 bases). The V end lost 4 bases, the J end lost 5 bases, and 11 bases lay between the germline ends. CDR3 length equals 13 residues. Looked up from germline, CDR1 is SEHNR and CDR2 is FQNEAQ (reference sequence). CDR3 nucleotides: TGTGCCAGCAGCTGGGGAGTTCAGGAGACCCAGTACTTC. Protein: CASSWGVQETQYF.

The CDR3 protein is CASRLQGDSPLHF. CDR3 DNA: TGTGCCAGCAGGCTCCAGGGGGATTCACCCCTCCACTTT. This chain joins TRBV6-5 and TRBJ1-6; the match to TRBD1 covers 7 bases. The CDR3 covers 13 residues. Trimming removed 6 bases from V and 8 bases from J; junction bases left unmatched: 4. Germline CDR1 MNHEY, CDR2 SVGAGI.

The V and J genes are TRBV4-3 and TRBJ1-5, with TRBD1 matching 7 bases. Losses at the gene ends were 0 bases for V and 7 bases for J; bases not matched to a gene: 3. Looked up from germline, CDR1 is LGHNA and CDR2 is YSLEER. The CDR3 contains 14 residues. CDR3: CASSQDSGGQPQHF. DNA for the CDR3: TGCGCCAGCAGCCAAGATTCAGGGGGACAGCCCCAGCATTTT.

The chain recombines TRBV12-3 or TRBV12-4 with TRBJ1-2; the D gene is possibly TRBD1 (6 bases). The CDR3 extends over 13 amino acids. Deletions cut 6 bases from V and 4 bases from J, with 12 bases between. In nucleotides, the CDR3 is TGTGCCAGCAGAGGAGGGGGGGGCTATGGCTACACCTTC. Protein product: CASRGGGGYGYTF.

This clone was seen a few times. The rearrangement joins TRBV11-3 to TRBJ2-1; TRBD2 agrees at 10 bases. J gave up 5 bases and V 5 bases, and 6 bases lay outside the gene matches. This CDR3 is built from 15 residues. CDR1 is SGHNT, CDR2 YENEEA, per germline. CDR3 sequence: CASSPQRGGNNEQFF. In nucleotides, the CDR3 is TGTGCCAGCAGCCCACAGCGGGGGGGCAACAATGAGCAGTTCTTC.

The chain recombines TRBV27 with TRBJ1-6, with D possibly being TRBD1 (6 bases). V was cut by 1 base and J by 1 base, with 14 bases left in between. Per the germline V gene, CDR1 is MNHEY and CDR2 is SMNVEV (reference sequence). The CDR3 totals 18 residues. The CDR3 spells CASSLLVQGMSYNSPLHF. In DNA form, the CDR3 reads TGTGCCAGCAGTTTATTGGTACAGGGAATGTCCTATAATTCACCCCTCCACTTT.

This chain connects TRBV4-1 to TRBJ2-1, with 11 bases fitting TRBD2. Trimming removed 3 bases from V and 7 bases from J; junction bases left unmatched: 11. CDR3 length: 17 amino acids. Germline V gene sequence: CDR1 MGHRA, CDR2 YSYEKL. CDR3 sequence: CASSHLLTSGRSNEQFF. DNA for the CDR3: TGCGCCAGCAGCCACCTCCTCACTAGCGGGAGAAGTAATGAGCAGTTCTTC.

The CDR3, as DNA: TGTGCCAGCAGCCAGTCAGGAACTGAAAAACTGTTTTTT. Translation: CASSQSGTEKLFF. The chain has TRBV3-1 (or the pseudogene TRBV3-2) and TRBJ1-4; D gene ambiguous. Looked up from germline, CDR1 is LGHDT and CDR2 is YNNKEL (reference sequence). CDR3 length equals 13 residues. Trimming cost V 3 bases and J 7 bases, with 9 bases left between them.

This chain links TRBV30 with TRBJ1-1; no clear D gene. Trimming pared 0 bases from V and 3 bases from J, leaving 17 bases between. Germline assignment: CDR1 GTSNPN and CDR2 SVGIG (reference sequence). The CDR3 extends over 16 amino acids. The CDR3 protein is CAWSVILTSGDTEAFF. The CDR3 DNA reads as TGTGCCTGGAGTGTTATATTGACTAGCGGGGACACTGAAGCTTTCTTT. Complete variable domain (other parts from reference TRBV30 and TRBJ1-1): SQTIHQWPATLVQPVGSPLSLECTVEGTSNPNLYWYRQAAGRGLQLLFYSVGIGQISSEVPQNLSASRPQDRQFILSSKKLLLSDSGFYLCAWSVILTSGDTEAFFGQGTRLTVV.

Of note for this clone: Other DNA sequences from this sample encode an identical CDR3 as well. V gene TRBV5-1 combines with J gene TRBJ1-3; 7 nucleotides line up with TRBD1. From germline, CDR1 is SGHRS and CDR2 YFSETQ. V was clipped by 3 bases and J by 0 bases; unmatched bases: 0. The CDR3 loop spans 14 amino acids. The CDR3 DNA follows: TGCGCCAGCAGCTCAGGGGGCTCTGGAAACACCATATATTTT. This encodes CASSSGGSGNTIYF.

The chain combines TRBV19 with TRBJ1-4, with a possible D match to TRBD1 (6 bases). Germline values: CDR1 LNHDA, CDR2 SQIVND (reference sequence). There are 15 residues in the CDR3. V lost 6 bases, J lost 0 bases, and 11 bases lay in between. CDR3 in DNA: TGTGCCAGTAGATTGGGGGCTGCAACTAATGAAAAACTGTTTTTT. As protein: CASRLGAATNEKLFF.

This chain connects TRBV20-1 to TRBJ1-2; D may be TRBD1 (6 bases). V was shortened by 3 bases and J by 2 bases, with 16 bases between the two germline ends. This CDR3 spans 15 amino acids. In germline, CDR1 is DFQATT, CDR2 SNEGSKA (reference sequence). CDR3 in amino acids: CSASFSGQLNYGYTF. The CDR3 DNA reads as TGCAGTGCTAGTTTTTCCGGACAGTTAAACTATGGCTACACCTTC.

This chain uses TRBV6-1 with TRBJ1-2, with a possible D match to TRBD1 (6 bases). The CDR3 has 13 amino acids. Trimming pared 2 bases from V and 7 bases from J, leaving 11 bases between. The germline V gene has CDR1 MNHNS and CDR2 SASEGT. The CDR3, as DNA: TGTGCCAGCAGTGAAACAGGGCGGCTTGGCTACACCTTC. The encoded protein is CASSETGRLGYTF.

A few counts support this clone. This chain joins TRBV9 and TRBJ2-2, with TRBD2 matching over 7 bases. There are 18 residues in the CDR3. With V trimmed by 4 bases and J by 1 base, 13 bases remained unmatched. Germline lookup yields CDR1 SGDLS and CDR2 YYNGEE. CDR3 coding DNA: TGTGCCAGCAGCCCCGGGGGAGGGCTGCGGTGGAACACCGGGGAGCTGTTTTTT. Translating it yields CASSPGGGLRWNTGELFF.

CDR3 bases: TGTGCCAGCAGCCAATCCAGGGGGGCAGGCCCCACAGATACGCAGTATTTT. Translating it yields CASSQSRGAGPTDTQYF. The chain carries TRBV3-1 (or the pseudogene TRBV3-2) and TRBJ2-3; TRBD1 is a possible D gene (7 bases). The V gene lost 2 bases and the J gene lost 2 bases, with 17 bases spanning the gap. The CDR3 has 17 amino acids. Germline CDR1 is LGHDT and CDR2 is YNNKEL (reference sequence).

This clone occurred a few times. This chain joins TRBV3-1 (or the pseudogene TRBV3-2) and TRBJ1-2, with TRBD1 matching over 7 bases. This CDR3 is built from 13 residues. The ends lost 4 bases at V and 4 bases at J; junction bases unmatched: 3. In germline, CDR1 is LGHDT, CDR2 YNNKEL (reference sequence). CDR3 loop: CASSPRGLYGYTF. The DNA of the CDR3 is TGTGCCAGCAGCCCTAGGGGGCTCTATGGCTACACCTTC.